The 14 T cell receptor beta chains presented below share a single source sample, sequenced in a study of PD-L1 blockade in urothelial cancer. The time point is: pretreatment peripheral blood. Some clones are missing from TCRdb's copy, which holds only in-frame ones; the method was immunoSEQ multiplex PCR. Here the sample spans some 100,000 clones, roughly 90% being singletons. The sample in question was PBMCs, obtained around atezolizumab (anti-PD-L1) treatment. The receptors derive from an elderly woman with urothelial cancer.

This clone was seen only once. The V and J genes are TRBV19 and TRBJ2-5; possibly TRBD1 for D (6 bases). The CDR3 has 14 residues. Trimming pared 1 base from V and 2 bases from J, leaving 8 bases between. Germline V gene data show CDR1 as LNHDA and CDR2 as SQIVND (reference sequence). The CDR3 loop is CASSIGQGQETQYF. As DNA, the CDR3 is TGTGCCAGTAGTATAGGGCAGGGGCAAGAGACCCAGTACTTC.

This clone was picked up one time. The CDR3 coding sequence is TGTGCCAGCAGCTTAAGGCAGGCTGGTCAAGAGACCCAGTACTTC. This gives the protein CASSLRQAGQETQYF. J is TRBJ2-5 and V is TRBV5-4; no definite D call. Trimming removed 2 bases from V and 2 bases from J, with 13 bases in between. CDR3 length: 15 residues. CDR1 and CDR2 from the germline V gene are SGHNT and YYREEE (reference sequence).

This sequence joins TRBV2 and TRBJ2-5; 13 positions match TRBD2. The CDR3 is 15 amino acids. V lost 6 bases and J lost 5; bases outside the gene matches: 6. Germline V gene lookup returns CDR1 SNHLY and CDR2 FYNNEI. CDR3 nucleotides: TGTGCCAGCAGAGTGGGACTAGCGGGACGGGAGACCCAGTACTTC. Its protein is CASRVGLAGRETQYF.

The chain has TRBV29-1 and TRBJ2-1; D perhaps matches TRBD2 (6 bases). V lost 2 bases and J lost 8, with 16 bases in between. The germline CDR1 and CDR2 sequences are SQVTM and ANQGSEA. The CDR3 is 14 amino acids. CDR3 sequence (DNA): TGCAGCGTTGAACGTGGGCCGACGGGGGATGAGCAGTTCTTC. As protein: CSVERGPTGDEQFF.

The chain links TRBV9 to TRBJ1-3; D remains unclear. CDR3 length equals 17 residues. Germline CDR1 reads SGDLS; CDR2 reads YYNGEE. V was shortened by 0 bases and J by 0 bases, with 13 bases between the two germline ends. CDR3 sequence: CASSVAPVRSSGNTIYF. CDR3 coding DNA: TGTGCCAGCAGCGTAGCCCCAGTTCGATCCTCTGGAAACACCATATATTTT.

CDR3 sequence reads: CASQRLAYINEQFF. For the CDR3, the DNA is TGTGCCAGCCAGAGACTAGCGTATATAAATGAGCAGTTCTTC. The chain links TRBV27 to TRBJ2-1, with 8 bases fitting TRBD2. The germline gives CDR1 MNHEY, CDR2 SMNVEV (reference sequence). V was clipped by 8 bases and J by 7 bases; unmatched bases: 10. This CDR3 has 14 residues.

The chain uses TRBV28 and TRBJ2-7; the match to TRBD2 covers 9 bases. V gave up 5 bases and J gave up 2 bases; unmatched junction bases: 4. The V gene's germline CDR1 is MDHEN and CDR2 SYDVKM. The CDR3 length is 14 residues. In DNA, the CDR3 is TGTGCCAGCAGTCGCGCGGGAGGGACCTACGAGCAGTACTTC. It specifies CASSRAGGTYEQYF.

This chain joins TRBV6-5 and TRBJ2-1; 7 bases are a match to TRBD2. From germline, CDR1 is MNHEY and CDR2 SVGAGI. CDR3 length: 15 residues. Trimming took 6 bases from V and 5 from J; bases not matched to a gene: 10. The CDR3 DNA reads TGTGCCAGCAGAAGAACGTGGCTAGCGGACAATGAGCAGTTCTTC. This encodes CASRRTWLADNEQFF.

The chain carries TRBV4-1 and TRBJ2-2; 9 bases map to TRBD2. This CDR3 comprises 16 residues. J gave up 4 bases and V 1 base, and 4 bases lay outside the gene matches. Germline CDR1 and CDR2: MGHRA and YSYEKL. The CDR3: CASSQGLAEPTGELFF. CDR3 coding DNA: TGCGCCAGCAGCCAAGGACTAGCGGAACCCACCGGGGAGCTGTTTTTT.

As for this clone: Distinct nucleotide sequences in the sample also encode this CDR3. This chain uses TRBV15 with TRBJ2-1; D is unclear. V was pared by 0 bases and J by 5 bases, with 5 bases between. Germline V lookup: CDR1 LNHNV, CDR2 YYDKDF (reference sequence). The CDR3 consists of 13 residues. The DNA of the CDR3 is TGTGCCACCAGCAGAGATCCAGACAATGAGCAGTTCTTC. Residues: CATSRDPDNEQFF.

The V gene is TRBV28, the J gene TRBJ1-3; weak D call: TRBD1 (6 bases). Trimming took off 6 bases at V and 2 bases at J, with 11 bases between the two ends. Germline assignment: CDR1 MDHEN and CDR2 SYDVKM. The CDR3 consists of 14 residues. The CDR3 loop is CASRPGQPGNTIYF. The CDR3 DNA sequence: TGTGCCAGCAGACCGGGACAACCTGGAAACACCATATATTTT.

This clone occurred once. V is TRBV13 and J is TRBJ2-7; 9 nucleotides line up with TRBD1. This CDR3 spans 15 amino acids. Trimming removed 8 bases from V and 6 bases from J; junction bases left unmatched: 14. Germline V gene lookup returns CDR1 PRHDT and CDR2 FYEKMQ (reference sequence). Here the CDR3 reads CASRGWGTGTTEQYF. The CDR3 DNA reads as TGTGCCAGCCGCGGTTGGGGGACAGGGACCACCGAGCAGTACTTC. Together with reference TRBV13 and TRBJ2-7, the CDR3 gives the full variable domain: AAGVIQSPRHLIKEKRETATLKCYPIPRHDTVYWYQQGPGQDPQFLISFYEKMQSDKGSIPDRFSAQQFSDYHSELNMSSLELGDSALYFCASRGWGTGTTEQYFGPGTRLTVT.

This chain joins TRBV2 and TRBJ2-5; TRBD2 aligns across 9 bases. Trimming cost V 6 bases and J 5 bases; bases outside gene matches: 13. Germline CDR1 and CDR2: SNHLY and FYNNEI. CDR3 length: 16 amino acids. DNA of the CDR3: TGTGCCAGCAGCTTCGCGGGAGGGGCGGGTCGGGAGACCCAGTACTTC. Translating it yields CASSFAGGAGRETQYF.

This chain connects TRBV6-5 to TRBJ1-3; 9 bases map to TRBD1. Germline-derived CDR1 and CDR2 are MNHEY and SVGAGI. V lost 4 bases and J lost 2; bases outside the gene matches: 3. This CDR3 comprises 15 residues. The CDR3 nucleotides are TGTGCCAGCAGTTCCAGACAGGGGGCTGGAAACACCATATATTTT. Translating gives CASSSRQGAGNTIYF.